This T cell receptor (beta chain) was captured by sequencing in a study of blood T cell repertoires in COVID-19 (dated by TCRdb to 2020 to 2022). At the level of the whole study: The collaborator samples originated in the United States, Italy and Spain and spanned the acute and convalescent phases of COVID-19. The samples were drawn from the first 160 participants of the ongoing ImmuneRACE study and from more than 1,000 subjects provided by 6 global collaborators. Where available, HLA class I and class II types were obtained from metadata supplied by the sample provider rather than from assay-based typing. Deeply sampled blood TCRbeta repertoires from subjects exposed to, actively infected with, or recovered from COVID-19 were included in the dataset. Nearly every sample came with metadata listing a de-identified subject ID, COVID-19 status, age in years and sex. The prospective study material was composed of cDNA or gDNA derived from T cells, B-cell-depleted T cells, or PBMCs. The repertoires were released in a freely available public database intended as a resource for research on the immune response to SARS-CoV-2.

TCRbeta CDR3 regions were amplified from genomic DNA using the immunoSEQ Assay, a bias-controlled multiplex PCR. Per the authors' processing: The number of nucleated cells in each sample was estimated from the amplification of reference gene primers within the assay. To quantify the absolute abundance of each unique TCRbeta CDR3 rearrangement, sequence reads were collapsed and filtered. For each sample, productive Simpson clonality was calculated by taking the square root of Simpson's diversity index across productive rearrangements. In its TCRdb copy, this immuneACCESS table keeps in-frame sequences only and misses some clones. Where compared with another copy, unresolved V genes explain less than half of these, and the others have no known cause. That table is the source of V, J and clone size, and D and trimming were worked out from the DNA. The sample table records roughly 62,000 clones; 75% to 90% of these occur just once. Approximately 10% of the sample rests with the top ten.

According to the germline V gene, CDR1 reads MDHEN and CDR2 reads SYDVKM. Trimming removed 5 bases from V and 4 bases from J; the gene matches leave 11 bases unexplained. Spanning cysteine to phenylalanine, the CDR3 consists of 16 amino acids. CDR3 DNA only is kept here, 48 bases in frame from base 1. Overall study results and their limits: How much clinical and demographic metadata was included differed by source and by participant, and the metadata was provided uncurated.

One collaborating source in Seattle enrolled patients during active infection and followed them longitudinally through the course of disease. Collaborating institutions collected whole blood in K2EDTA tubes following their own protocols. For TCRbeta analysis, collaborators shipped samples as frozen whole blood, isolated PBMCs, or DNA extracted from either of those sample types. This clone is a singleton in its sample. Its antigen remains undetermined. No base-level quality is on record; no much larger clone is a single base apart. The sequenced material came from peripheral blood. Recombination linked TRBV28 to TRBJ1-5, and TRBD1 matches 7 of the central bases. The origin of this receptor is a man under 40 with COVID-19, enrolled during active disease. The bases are TGTGCCAGCAGTGAAATTCAGGGGGGCCAGAATCAGCCCCAGCATTTT. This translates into CASSEIQGGQNQPQHF.